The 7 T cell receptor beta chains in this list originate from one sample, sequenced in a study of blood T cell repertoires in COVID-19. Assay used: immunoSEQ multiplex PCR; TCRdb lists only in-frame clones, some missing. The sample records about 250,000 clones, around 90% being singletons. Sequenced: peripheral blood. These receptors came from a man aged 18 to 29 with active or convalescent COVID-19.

DNA of the CDR3: TGCGCCAGCAGCAACAGACAGGGTTTGGACACTGAAGCTTTCTTT. As protein: CASSNRQGLDTEAFF. The chain recombines TRBV10-1 with TRBJ1-1, with 7 bases matching TRBD1. The CDR3 consists of 15 residues. V trimming: 6 bases; J trimming: 3 bases; junction bases outside the gene matches: 10. Germline loops: CDR1 WNHNN, CDR2 SYGVQD (reference sequence).

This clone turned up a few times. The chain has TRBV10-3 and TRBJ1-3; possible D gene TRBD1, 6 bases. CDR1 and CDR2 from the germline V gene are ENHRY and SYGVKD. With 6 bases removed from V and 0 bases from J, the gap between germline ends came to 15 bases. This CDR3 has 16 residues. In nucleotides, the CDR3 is TGTGCCATCAGGGCAGACAGGTCAGGCTCTGGAAACACCATATATTTT. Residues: CAIRADRSGSGNTIYF.

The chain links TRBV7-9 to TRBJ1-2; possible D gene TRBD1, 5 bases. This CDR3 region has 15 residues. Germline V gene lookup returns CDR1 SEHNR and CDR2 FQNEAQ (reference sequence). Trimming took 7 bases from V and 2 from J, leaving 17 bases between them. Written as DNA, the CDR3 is TGTGCCAGCACCCGCGGGGAGGGACCAAACTATGGCTACACCTTC. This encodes CASTRGEGPNYGYTF.

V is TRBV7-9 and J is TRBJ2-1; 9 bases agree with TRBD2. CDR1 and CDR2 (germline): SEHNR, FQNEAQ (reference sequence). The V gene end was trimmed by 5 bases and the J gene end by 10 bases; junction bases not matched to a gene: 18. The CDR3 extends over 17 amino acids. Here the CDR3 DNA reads TGTGCCAGCAGCCCCAAGGGGGCGGGAGGGCTTACAGGGGAGCAGTTCTTC. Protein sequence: CASSPKGAGGLTGEQFF.

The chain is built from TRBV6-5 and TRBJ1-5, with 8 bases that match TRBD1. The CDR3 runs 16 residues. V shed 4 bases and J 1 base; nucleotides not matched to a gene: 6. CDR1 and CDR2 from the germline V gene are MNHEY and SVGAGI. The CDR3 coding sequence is TGTGCCAGCAGTTTAAGGACAGGGCTAAGCAATCAGCCCCAGCATTTT. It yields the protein CASSLRTGLSNQPQHF.

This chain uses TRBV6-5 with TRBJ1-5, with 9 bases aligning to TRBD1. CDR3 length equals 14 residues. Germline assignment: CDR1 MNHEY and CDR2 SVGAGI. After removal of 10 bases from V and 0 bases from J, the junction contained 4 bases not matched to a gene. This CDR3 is CATRDRDSNQPQHF. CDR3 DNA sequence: TGTGCCACCCGGGACAGGGATAGCAATCAGCCCCAGCATTTT.

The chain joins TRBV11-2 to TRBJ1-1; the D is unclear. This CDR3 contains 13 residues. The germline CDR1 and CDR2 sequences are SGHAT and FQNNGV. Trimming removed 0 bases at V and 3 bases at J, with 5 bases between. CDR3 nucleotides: TGTGCCAGCAGCTTAGAACGGGACACTGAAGCTTTCTTT. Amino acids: CASSLERDTEAFF.